The clone carrying this TCR beta chain was seen only a few times. What it recognizes is unknown. The sample originates from a study of beta chain features in type 1 diabetes. Expressed TCRB transcripts were sequenced because the entire RNA isolate underwent reverse transcription. TCRdb's copy holds only in-frame clones and misses some; the assay was immunoSEQ multiplex PCR. Altogether 400,000 to 450,000 clones are present, 14% being singletons, with the ten largest covering around 0.039%. General study findings and limits: These data did not resolve whether HLA type affects TCRB rearrangement.

This CDR3 has 13 amino acids. Per germline, CDR1 MNHNY and CDR2 SVGAGI (reference sequence). V was clipped by 7 bases and J by 2 bases, with 12 bases between them. The receptor was isolated from a man between 25 and 39 years old in good health. The chain is built from TRBV6-6 and TRBJ2-7, with a possible D match to TRBD1 (5 bases). Material: naive CD4+ T cells from blood. The CDR3 bases are TGTGCCAGCACGACCGGCAGGGCCTACGAGCAGTACTTC. Encoded protein: CASTTGRAYEQYF.